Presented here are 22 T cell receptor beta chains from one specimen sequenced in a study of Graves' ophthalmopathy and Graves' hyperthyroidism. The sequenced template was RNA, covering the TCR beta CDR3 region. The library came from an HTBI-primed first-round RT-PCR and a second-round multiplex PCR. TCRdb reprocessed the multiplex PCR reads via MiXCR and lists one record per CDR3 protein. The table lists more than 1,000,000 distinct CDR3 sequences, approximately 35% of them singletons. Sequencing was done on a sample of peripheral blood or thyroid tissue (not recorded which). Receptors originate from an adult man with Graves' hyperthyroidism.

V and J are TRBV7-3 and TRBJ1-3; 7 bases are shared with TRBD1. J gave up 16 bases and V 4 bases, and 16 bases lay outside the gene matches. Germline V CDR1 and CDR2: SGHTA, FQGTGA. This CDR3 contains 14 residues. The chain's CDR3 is CASSSGTDFWPGYF. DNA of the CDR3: TGTGCCAGCAGCTCCGGGACAGACTTTTGGCCGGGTTATTTT.

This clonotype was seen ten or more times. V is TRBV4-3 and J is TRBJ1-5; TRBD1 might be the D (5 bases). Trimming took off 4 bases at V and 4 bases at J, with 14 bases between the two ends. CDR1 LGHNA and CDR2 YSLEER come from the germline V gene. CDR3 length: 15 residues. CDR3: CASSRVWAGNQPQHF. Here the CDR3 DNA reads TGCGCCAGCAGCCGGGTATGGGCAGGGAATCAGCCCCAGCATTTT.

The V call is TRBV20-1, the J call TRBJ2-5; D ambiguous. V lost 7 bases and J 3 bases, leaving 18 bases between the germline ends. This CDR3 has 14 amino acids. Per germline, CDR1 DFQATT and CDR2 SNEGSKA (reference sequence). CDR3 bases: TGCAGTGTACTGACGCCGGGTTCAAAAGAGACCCAGTACTTC. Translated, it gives CSVLTPGSKETQYF.

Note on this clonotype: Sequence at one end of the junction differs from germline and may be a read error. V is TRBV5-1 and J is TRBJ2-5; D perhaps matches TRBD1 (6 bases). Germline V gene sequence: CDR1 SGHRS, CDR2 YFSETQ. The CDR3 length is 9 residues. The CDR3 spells CASSLGQNF. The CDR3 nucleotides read TGCGCCAGCAGCTTAGGACAGAACTTC.

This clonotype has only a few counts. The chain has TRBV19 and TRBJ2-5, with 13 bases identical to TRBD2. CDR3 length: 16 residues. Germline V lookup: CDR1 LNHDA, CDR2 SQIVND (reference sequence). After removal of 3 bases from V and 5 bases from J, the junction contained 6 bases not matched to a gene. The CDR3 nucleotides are TGTGCCAGTAGTATTCGACTAGCGGGAGGCTGGGAGACCCAGTACTTC. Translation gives CASSIRLAGGWETQYF. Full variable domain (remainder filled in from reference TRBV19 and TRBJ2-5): DGGITQSPKYLFRKEGQNVTLSCEQNLNHDAMYWYRQDPGQGLRLIYYSQIVNDFQKGDIAEGYSVSREKKESFPLTVTSAQKNPTAFYLCASSIRLAGGWETQYFGPGTRLLVL.

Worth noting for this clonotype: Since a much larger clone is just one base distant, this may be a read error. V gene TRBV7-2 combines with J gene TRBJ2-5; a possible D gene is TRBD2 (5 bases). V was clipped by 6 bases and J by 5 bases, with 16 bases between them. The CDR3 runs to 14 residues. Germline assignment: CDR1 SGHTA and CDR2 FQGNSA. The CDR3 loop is CASSQRDYLETQYF. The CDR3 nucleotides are TGTGCCAGCAGTCAGAGAGACTATCTGGAGACCCAGTACTTC.

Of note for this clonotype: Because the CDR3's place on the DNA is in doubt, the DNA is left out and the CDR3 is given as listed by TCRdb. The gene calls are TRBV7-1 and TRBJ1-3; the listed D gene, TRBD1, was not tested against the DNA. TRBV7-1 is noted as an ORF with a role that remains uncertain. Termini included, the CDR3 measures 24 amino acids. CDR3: CASSSPVSPCASSIGTGAGNTIYF.

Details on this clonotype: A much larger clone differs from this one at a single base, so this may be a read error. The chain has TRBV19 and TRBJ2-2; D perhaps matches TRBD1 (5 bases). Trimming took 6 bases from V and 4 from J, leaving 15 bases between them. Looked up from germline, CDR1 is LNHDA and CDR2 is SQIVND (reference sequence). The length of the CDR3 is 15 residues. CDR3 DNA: TGTGCCAGTAGGAGGATAGGGGTAGGCACCGGGGAGCTGTTTTTT. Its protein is CASRRIGVGTGELFF.

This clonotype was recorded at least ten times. CDR3 in amino acids: CASSAYDGYTF. The CDR3 coding sequence is TGTGCCAGCAGCGCCTATGATGGCTACACCTTC. J is TRBJ1-2 and V is TRBV9; the D is unclear. The CDR3 covers 11 residues. CDR1 and CDR2 from the germline V gene are SGDLS and YYNGEE. The V end was cut by 3 bases, the J end by 6 bases, with 6 bases between. Complete variable domain (other parts from reference TRBV9 and TRBJ1-2): DSGVTQTPKHLITATGQRVTLRCSPRSGDLSVYWYQQSLDQGLQFLIQYYNGEERAKGNILERFSAQQFPDLHSELNLSSLELGDSALYFCASSAYDGYTFGSGTRLTVV.

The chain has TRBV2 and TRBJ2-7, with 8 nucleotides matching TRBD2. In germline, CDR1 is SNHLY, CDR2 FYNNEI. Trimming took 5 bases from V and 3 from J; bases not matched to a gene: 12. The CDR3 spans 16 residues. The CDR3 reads CASSWGWAGGLYEQYF. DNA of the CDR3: TGTGCCAGCAGTTGGGGTTGGGCGGGAGGACTCTACGAGCAGTACTTC. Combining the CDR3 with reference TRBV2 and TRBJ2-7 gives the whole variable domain EPEVTQTPSHQVTQMGQEVILRCVPISNHLYFYWYRQILGQKVEFLVSFYNNEISEKSEIFDDQFSVERPDGSNFTLKIRSTKLEDSAMYFCASSWGWAGGLYEQYFGPGTRLTVT.

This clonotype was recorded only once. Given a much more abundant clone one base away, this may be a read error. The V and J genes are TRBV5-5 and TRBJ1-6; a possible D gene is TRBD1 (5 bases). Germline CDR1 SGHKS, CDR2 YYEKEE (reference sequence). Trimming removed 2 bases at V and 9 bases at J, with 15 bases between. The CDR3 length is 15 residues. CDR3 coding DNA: TGTGCCAGCAGCTTCCAGGGTTTAAATAGTTCACCCCTCCACTTT. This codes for CASSFQGLNSSPLHF.

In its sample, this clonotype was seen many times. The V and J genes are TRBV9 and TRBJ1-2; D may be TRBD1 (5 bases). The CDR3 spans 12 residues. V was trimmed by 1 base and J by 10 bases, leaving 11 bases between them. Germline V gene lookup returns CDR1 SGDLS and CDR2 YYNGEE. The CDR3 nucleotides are TGTGCCAGCAGCGTAAGGGACGGAGACTACACCTTC. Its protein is CASSVRDGDYTF. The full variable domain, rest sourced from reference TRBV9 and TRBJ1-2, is DSGVTQTPKHLITATGQRVTLRCSPRSGDLSVYWYQQSLDQGLQFLIQYYNGEERAKGNILERFSAQQFPDLHSELNLSSLELGDSALYFCASSVRDGDYTFGSGTRLTVV.

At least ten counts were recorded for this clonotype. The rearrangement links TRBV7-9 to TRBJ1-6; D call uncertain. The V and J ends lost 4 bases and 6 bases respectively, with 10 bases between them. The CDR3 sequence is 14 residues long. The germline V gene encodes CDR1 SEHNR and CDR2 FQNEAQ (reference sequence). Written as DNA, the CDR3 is TGTGCCAGCAGCTGGTCCACTCCTAATTCACCCCTCCACTTT. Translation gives CASSWSTPNSPLHF.

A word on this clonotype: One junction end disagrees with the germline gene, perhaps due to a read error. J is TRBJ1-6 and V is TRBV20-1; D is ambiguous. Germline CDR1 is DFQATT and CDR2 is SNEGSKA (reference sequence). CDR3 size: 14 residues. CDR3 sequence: CSASDATRASPPHF. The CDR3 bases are TGCAGTGCTAGTGACGCGACACGGGCCTCACCCCCCCACTTT.

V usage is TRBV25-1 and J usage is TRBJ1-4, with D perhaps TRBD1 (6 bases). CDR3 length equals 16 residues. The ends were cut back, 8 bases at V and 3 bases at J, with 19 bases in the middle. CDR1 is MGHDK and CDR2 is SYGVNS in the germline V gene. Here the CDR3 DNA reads TGTGCCAGCTCACCAATGTCGGGACAAGCTAATGAAAAACTGTTTTTT. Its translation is CASSPMSGQANEKLFF.

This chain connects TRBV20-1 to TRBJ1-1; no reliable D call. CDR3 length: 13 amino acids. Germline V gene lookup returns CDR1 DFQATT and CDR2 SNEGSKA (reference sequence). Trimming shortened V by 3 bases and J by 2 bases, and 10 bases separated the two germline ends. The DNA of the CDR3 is TGCAGTGCTAGTGACCTATTCAACACTGAAGCTTTCTTT. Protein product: CSASDLFNTEAFF.

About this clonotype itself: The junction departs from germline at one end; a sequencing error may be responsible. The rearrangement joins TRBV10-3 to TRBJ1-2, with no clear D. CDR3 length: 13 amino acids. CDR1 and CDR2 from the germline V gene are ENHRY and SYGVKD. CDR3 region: CASSYDGNDGYTF. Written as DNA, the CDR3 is TGTGCCAGCAGTTACGACGGTAACGATGGCTACACCTTC.

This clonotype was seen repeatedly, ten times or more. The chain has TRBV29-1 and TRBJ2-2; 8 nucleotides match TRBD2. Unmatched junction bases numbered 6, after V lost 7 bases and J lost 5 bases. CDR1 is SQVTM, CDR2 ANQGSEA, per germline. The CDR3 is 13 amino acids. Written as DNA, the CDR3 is TGCAGCGGTTTTCGGGAGGGTACCGGGGAGCTGTTTTTT. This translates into CSGFREGTGELFF.

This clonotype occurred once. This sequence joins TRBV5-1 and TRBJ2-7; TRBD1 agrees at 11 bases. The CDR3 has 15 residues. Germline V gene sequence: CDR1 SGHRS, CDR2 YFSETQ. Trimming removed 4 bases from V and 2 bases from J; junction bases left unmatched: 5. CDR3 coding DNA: TGCGCCAGCAGCCCGGGGGGACAGGGGGCCTACGAGCAGTACTTC. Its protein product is CASSPGGQGAYEQYF.

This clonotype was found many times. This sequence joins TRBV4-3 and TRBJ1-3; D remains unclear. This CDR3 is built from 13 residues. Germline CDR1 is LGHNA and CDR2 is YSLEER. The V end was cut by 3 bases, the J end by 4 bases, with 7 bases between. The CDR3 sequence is CASSQVHGNTIYF. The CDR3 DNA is TGCGCCAGCAGCCAGGTACACGGAAACACCATATATTTT.

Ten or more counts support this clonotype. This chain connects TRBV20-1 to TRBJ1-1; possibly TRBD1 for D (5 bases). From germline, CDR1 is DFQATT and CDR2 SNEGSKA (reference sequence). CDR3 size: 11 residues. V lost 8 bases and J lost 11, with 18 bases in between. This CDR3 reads CSSNHQGLAFF. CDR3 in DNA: TGCAGTTCGAATCATCAGGGTCTGGCTTTCTTT.

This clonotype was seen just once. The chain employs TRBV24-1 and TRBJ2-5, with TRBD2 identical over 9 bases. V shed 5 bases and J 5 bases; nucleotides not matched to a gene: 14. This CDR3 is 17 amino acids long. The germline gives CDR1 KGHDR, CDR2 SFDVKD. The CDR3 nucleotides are TGTGCCACCAGTGGAGGCGCTATTAGCGGGAGTTATGAGACCCAGTACTTC. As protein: CATSGGAISGSYETQYF.